This TCR beta chain was recovered during a study of T cell responses to AZD1222 COVID-19 vaccine. Study results and caveats: Vaccination with two AZD1222 doses was followed by a rise in Spike-specific TCR breadth and depth. Baseline seropositives among AZD1222 recipients totaled only five to seven. Vaccine-associated CD4 TCRs spanned spike, dominant at 160-218 and 743-854.

Second doses that came at about 4 or about 12 weeks were put together. TCRdb's table, derived via immunoSEQ multiplex PCR, lists solely in-frame clones and lacks some. The sample gives approximately 75,000 clones, about 90% of which show up once; under 1.5% is in the top ten. For this clone: Its specificity is unknown. Other DNA sequences of this sample code for an identical CDR3.

Germline loops: CDR1 SGHRS, CDR2 YFSETQ. The CDR3 consists of 15 residues. The V end was cut by 0 bases, the J end by 1 base, with 9 bases between. Source: peripheral blood, taken 28 days after the second AZD1222 dose. This clonotype was obtained from an adult who received the AZD1222 COVID-19 vaccine. The chain is built from TRBV5-1 and TRBJ2-3, with D hard to call. CDR3 amino acids: CASSLVGTGTDTQYF. The CDR3 region has the DNA TGCGCCAGCAGCTTGGTTGGAACTGGCACAGATACGCAGTATTTT.